The clone carrying this T cell receptor beta chain was seen ten or more times. Amplification yielded TCR beta CDR3 regions, with RNA transcripts as the source. First-round RT-PCR with HTBI primers amplified the TCR CDR3 region. TCRdb processed the multiplex PCR reads anew with MiXCR; each CDR3 protein has one entry. The sample carries hundreds of thousands of distinct CDR3 sequences, more than 12% recorded once. The data originate from a study of T cells in Graves' hyperthyroidism and ophthalmopathy. CDR3 length: 17 amino acids. Between the trimmed V and J ends, which lost 3 bases and 7 bases, there was a span of 21 bases.

The TCR was taken from a woman in her fifties or sixties with Graves' ophthalmopathy. The chain combines TRBV12-3 or TRBV12-4 with TRBJ2-2; D may be TRBD2 (6 bases). Sequencing was carried out using blood. CDR3 loop: CASSFWAGRSWVGELFF. In DNA, the CDR3 is TGTGCCAGCAGTTTCTGGGCGGGGAGGAGTTGGGTCGGGGAGCTGTTTTTT.